This TCR beta chain derives from a study of blood T cell repertoires in COVID-19. At the level of the study: Sites across the United States, Italy and Spain contributed samples from acute and convalescent COVID-19.

CDR3 length: 17 amino acids. Trimming removed 3 bases from V and 7 bases from J; junction bases left unmatched: 10. The germline V gene encodes CDR1 KGHDR and CDR2 SFDVKD. Using immunoSEQ multiplex PCR, the repertoire was profiled, and TCRdb retains in-frame clones only, with some absent. This table holds roughly 230,000 clones, more than 65% found once. Only one count was recorded for this clone. This sequence was found in a woman of 80 years or more with acute or convalescent COVID-19. Sequenced material: peripheral blood. The V call is TRBV24-1, the J call TRBJ2-1, with 11 bases fitting TRBD2. The CDR3 bases are TGTGCCACCAGTGATACCCGTAGCGGGGGGGCGGCAAATGAGCAGTTCTTC. Translating gives CATSDTRSGGAANEQFF.